This TCR beta chain was recovered during a study of blood T cell repertoires in COVID-19. Study at large: Samples came from the United States, Italy and Spain, spanning acute and convalescent COVID-19. T cells, B-cell-depleted T cells, or PBMCs provided the cDNA or gDNA that served as material.

Only in-frame clones appear in the TCRdb table, and some are missing; sequencing was by immunoSEQ multiplex PCR. The sample holds more than 150,000 clones, about three quarters seen once. In germline, CDR1 is SGHAT, CDR2 FQNNGV. The CDR3 spans 15 residues. V shed 3 bases and J 4 bases; nucleotides not matched to a gene: 8. This clonotype was sampled from a woman in her 70s with acute or convalescent COVID-19. The sample consisted of peripheral blood. This chain uses TRBV11-2 with TRBJ2-5; TRBD2 matches 7 bases. CDR3 amino acids: CASSFSVGGVETQYF. CDR3 in DNA: TGTGCCAGCAGCTTTTCCGTTGGGGGGGTAGAGACCCAGTACTTC.